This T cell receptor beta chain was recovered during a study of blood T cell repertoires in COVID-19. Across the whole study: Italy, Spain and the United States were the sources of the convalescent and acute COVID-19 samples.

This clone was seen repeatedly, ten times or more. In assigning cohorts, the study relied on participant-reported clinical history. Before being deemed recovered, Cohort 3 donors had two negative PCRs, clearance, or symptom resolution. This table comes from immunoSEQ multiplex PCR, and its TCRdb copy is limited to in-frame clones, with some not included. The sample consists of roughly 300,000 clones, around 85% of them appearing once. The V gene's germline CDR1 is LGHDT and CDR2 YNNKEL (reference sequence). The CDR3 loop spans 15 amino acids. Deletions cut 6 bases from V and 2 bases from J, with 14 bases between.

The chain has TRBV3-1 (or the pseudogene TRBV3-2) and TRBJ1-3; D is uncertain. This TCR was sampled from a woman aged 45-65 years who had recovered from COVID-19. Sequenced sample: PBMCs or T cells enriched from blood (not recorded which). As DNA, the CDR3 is TGTGCCAGCAGACGGTCTGCGAGTACTGGAAACACCATATATTTT. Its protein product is CASRRSASTGNTIYF.